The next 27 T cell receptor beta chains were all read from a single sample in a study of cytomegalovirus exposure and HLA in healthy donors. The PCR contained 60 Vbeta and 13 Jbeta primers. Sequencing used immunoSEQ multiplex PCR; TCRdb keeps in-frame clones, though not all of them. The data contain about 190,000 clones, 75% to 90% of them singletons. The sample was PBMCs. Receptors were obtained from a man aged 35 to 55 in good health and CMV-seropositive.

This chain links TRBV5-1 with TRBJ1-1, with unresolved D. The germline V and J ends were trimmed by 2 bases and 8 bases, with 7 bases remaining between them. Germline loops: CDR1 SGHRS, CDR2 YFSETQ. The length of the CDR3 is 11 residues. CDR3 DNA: TGCGCCAGCAGCTTAGAGTACGAAGCTTTCTTT. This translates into CASSLEYEAFF.

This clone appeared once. This CDR3 reads CASSPPRGYTGELFF. The CDR3 DNA is TGTGCCAGCTCACCACCACGAGGGTACACCGGGGAGCTGTTTTTT. This chain joins TRBV18 and TRBJ2-2, with D possibly TRBD2 on 5 matching bases. Germline-derived CDR1 and CDR2 are KGHSH and LQKENI. The CDR3 runs to 15 residues. V shed 0 bases and J shed 3 bases, with 8 bases lying between them.

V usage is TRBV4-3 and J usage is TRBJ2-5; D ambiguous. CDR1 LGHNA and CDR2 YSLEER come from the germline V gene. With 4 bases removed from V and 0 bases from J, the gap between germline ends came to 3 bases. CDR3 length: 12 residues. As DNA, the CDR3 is TGCGCCAGCAGCCCCGACCAAGAGACCCAGTACTTC. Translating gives CASSPDQETQYF.

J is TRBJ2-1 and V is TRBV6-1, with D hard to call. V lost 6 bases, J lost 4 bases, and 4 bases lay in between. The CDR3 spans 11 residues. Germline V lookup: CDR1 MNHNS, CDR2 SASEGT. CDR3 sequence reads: CASRLYNEQFF. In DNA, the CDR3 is TGTGCCAGCAGACTTTACAATGAGCAGTTCTTC.

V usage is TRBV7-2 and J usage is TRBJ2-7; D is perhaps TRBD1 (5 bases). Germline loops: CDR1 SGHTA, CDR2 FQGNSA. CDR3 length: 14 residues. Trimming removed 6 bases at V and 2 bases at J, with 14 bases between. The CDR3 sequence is CASSLLQGPYEQYF. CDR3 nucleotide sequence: TGTGCCAGCAGTCTATTGCAGGGCCCCTACGAGCAGTACTTC.

The DNA of the CDR3 is TGCAGCGTTGACCAGGGAAACACCGGGGAGCTGTTTTTT. Protein sequence: CSVDQGNTGELFF. V gene TRBV29-1 combines with J gene TRBJ2-2, with TRBD1 as a possible D gene (5 bases). Germline-derived CDR1 and CDR2 are SQVTM and ANQGSEA. V shed 3 bases and J shed 2 bases, with 7 bases lying between them. This CDR3 contains 13 residues.

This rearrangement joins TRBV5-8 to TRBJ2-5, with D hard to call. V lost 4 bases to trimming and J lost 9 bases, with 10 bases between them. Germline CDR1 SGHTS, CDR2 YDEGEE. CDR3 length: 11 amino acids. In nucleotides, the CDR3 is TGTGCCAGCAGCAGCCCCCTGGCCCAGTACTTC. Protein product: CASSSPLAQYF.

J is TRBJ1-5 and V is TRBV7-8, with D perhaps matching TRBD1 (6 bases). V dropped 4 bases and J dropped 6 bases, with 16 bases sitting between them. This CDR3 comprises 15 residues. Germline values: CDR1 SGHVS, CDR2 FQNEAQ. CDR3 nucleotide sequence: TGTGCCAGCAGCTCAGAGGACAGCTGGAGTCAGCCCCAGCATTTT. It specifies CASSSEDSWSQPQHF.

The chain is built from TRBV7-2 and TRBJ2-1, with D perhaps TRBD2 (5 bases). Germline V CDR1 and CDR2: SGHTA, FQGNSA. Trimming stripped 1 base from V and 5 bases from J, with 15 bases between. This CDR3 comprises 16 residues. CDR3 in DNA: TGTGCCAGCAGCTTAGGACCGGGGATTGGGGACAATGAGCAGTTCTTC. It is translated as CASSLGPGIGDNEQFF.

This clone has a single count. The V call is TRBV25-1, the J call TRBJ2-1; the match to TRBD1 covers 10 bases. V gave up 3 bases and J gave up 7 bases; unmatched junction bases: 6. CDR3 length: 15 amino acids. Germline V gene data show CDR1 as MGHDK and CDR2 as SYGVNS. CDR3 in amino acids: CASSDSGTGVNEQFF. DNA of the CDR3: TGTGCCAGCAGTGACTCCGGGACAGGGGTGAATGAGCAGTTCTTC.

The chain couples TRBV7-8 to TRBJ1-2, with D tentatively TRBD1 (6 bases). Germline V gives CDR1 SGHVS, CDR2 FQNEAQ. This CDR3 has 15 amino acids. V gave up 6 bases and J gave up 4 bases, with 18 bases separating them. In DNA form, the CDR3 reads TGTGCCAGCAGGGGATTACAGGGTGGCCTCTATGGCTACACCTTC. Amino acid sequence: CASRGLQGGLYGYTF.

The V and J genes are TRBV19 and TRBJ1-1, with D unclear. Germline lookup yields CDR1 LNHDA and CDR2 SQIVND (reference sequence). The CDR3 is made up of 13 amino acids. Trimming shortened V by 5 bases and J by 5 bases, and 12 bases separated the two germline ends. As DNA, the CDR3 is TGTGCCAGTAGTTTAATGCGGGGAACTGAAGCTTTCTTT. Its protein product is CASSLMRGTEAFF. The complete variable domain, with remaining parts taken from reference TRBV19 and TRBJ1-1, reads DGGITQSPKYLFRKEGQNVTLSCEQNLNHDAMYWYRQDPGQGLRLIYYSQIVNDFQKGDIAEGYSVSREKKESFPLTVTSAQKNPTAFYLCASSLMRGTEAFFGQGTRLTVV.

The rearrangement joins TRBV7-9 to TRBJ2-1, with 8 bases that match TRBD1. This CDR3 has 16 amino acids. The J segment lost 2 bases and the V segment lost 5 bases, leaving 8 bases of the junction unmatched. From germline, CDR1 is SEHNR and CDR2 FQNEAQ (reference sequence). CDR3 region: CASSRSGTGAYNEQFF. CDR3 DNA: TGTGCCAGCAGCCGTTCTGGGACAGGAGCCTACAATGAGCAGTTCTTC.

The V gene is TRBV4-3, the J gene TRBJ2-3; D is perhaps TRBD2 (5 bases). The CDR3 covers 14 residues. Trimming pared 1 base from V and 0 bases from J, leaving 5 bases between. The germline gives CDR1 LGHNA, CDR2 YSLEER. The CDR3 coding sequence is TGCGCCAGCAGCCAAGCGGGAAGCACAGATACGCAGTATTTT. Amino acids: CASSQAGSTDTQYF.

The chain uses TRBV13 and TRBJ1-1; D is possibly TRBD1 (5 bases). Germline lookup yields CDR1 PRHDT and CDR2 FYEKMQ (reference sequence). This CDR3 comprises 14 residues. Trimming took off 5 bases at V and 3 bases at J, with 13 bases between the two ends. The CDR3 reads CASSPAGGDTEAFF. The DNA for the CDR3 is TGTGCCAGCAGCCCAGCAGGAGGGGACACTGAAGCTTTCTTT.

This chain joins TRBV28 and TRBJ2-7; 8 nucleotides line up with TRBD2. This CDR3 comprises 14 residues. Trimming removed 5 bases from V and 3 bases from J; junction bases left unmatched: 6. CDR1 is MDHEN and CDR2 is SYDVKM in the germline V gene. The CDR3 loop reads CASSAGGPLYEQYF. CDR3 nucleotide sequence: TGTGCCAGCAGTGCGGGGGGACCCCTCTACGAGCAGTACTTC.

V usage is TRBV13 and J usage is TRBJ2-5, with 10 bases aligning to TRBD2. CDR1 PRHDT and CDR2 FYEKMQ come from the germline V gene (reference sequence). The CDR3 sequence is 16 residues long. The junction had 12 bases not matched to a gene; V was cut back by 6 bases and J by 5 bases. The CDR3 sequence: CASSYPSGGARETQYF. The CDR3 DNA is TGTGCCAGCAGTTACCCAAGCGGGGGGGCTCGGGAGACCCAGTACTTC.

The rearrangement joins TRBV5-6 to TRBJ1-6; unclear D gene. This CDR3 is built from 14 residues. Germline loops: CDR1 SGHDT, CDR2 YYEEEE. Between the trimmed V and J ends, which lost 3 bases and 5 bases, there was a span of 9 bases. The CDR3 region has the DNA TGTGCCAGCAGCTGGAGGACTGATAATTCACCCCTCCACTTT. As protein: CASSWRTDNSPLHF.

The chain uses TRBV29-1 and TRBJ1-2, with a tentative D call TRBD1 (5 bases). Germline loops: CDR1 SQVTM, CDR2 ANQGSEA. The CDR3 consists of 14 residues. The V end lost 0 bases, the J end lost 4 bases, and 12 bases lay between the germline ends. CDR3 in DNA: TGCAGCGTTGAAGAAGCAGGGAAGGTCTATGGCTACACCTTC. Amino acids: CSVEEAGKVYGYTF.

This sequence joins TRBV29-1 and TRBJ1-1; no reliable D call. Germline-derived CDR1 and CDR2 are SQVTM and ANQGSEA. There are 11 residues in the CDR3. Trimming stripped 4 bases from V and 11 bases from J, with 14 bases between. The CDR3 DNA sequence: TGCAGCGTTGCGATTGCGGGGTGGGCTTTCTTT. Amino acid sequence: CSVAIAGWAFF.

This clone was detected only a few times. The DNA of the CDR3 is TGCGCCAGCAGCTTGGAAGGTTGGGGACACTCTGGAAACACCATATATTTT. Its translation is CASSLEGWGHSGNTIYF. The J gene is TRBJ1-3, the V gene TRBV5-1; weak D call: TRBD1 (6 bases). Trimming cost V 0 bases and J 0 bases, with 13 bases left between them. Germline CDR1 is SGHRS and CDR2 is YFSETQ. This CDR3 is 17 amino acids long.

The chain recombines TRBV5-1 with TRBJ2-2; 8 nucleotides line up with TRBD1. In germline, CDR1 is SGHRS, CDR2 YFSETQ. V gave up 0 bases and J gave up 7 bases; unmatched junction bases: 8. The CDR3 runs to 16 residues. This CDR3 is CASSLGRQGMNGELFF. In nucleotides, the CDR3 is TGCGCCAGCAGCTTGGGGAGACAGGGGATGAACGGGGAGCTGTTTTTT.

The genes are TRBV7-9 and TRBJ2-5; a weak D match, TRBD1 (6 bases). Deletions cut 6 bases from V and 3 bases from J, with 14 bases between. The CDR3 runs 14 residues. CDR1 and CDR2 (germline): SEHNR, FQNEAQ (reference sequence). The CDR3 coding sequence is TGTGCCAGCAGGCCGATCGACAGGAAAGAGACCCAGTACTTC. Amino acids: CASRPIDRKETQYF.

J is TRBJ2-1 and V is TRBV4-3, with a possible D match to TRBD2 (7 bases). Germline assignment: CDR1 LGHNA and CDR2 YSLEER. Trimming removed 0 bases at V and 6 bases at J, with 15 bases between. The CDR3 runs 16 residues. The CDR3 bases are TGCGCCAGCAGCCAAGATAGGGGGGGAGGGGCCAATGAGCAGTTCTTC. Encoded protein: CASSQDRGGGANEQFF.

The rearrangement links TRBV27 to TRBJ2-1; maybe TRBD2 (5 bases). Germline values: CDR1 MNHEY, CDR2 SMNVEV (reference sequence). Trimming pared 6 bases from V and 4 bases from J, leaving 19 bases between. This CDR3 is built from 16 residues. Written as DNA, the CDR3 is TGTGCCAGCAGAATGTGGATCCTGGACTCATACAATGAGCAGTTCTTC. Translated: CASRMWILDSYNEQFF.

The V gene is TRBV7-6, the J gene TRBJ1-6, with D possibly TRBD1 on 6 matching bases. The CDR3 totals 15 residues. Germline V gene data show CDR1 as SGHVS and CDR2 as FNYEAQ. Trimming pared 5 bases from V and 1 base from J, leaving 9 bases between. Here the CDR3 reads CASSPQGSYNSPLHF. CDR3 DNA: TGTGCCAGCAGCCCACAGGGATCCTATAATTCACCCCTCCACTTT.

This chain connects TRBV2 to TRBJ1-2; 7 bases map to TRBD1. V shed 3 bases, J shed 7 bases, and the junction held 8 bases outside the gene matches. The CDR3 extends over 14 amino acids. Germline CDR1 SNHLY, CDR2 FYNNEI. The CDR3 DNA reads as TGTGCCAGCAGTGATGGTCCAGGGGGTAGTGGCTACACCTTC. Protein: CASSDGPGGSGYTF.